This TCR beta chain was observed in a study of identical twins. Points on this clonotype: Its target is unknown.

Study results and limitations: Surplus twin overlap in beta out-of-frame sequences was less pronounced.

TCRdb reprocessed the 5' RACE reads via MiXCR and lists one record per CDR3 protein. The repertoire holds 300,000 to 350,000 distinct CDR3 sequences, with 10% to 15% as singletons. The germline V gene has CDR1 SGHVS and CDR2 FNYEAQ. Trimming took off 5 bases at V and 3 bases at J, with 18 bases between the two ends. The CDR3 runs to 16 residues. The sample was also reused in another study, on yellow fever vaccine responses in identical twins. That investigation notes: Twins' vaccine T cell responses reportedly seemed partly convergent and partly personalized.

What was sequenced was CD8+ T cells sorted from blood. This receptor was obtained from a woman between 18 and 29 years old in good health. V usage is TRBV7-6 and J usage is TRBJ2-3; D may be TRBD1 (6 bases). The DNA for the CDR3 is TGTGCCAGCAGCGGCCAGGGGCTTTTCGGTACAGATACGCAGTATTTT. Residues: CASSGQGLFGTDTQYF.